This T cell receptor (beta chain) was captured by sequencing in a study of CD8 T cells in ankylosing spondylitis. At least ten counts were recorded for this clonotype. Its target is unknown. General observations from the study: Enrichment of disease-linked clones was reportedly significant in matched ankylosing spondylitis synovial fluid.

The CDR3 covers 16 residues. Looked up from germline, CDR1 is MGHRA and CDR2 is YSYEKL. The V and J ends lost 1 base and 2 bases, in that order; junction bases with no gene match: 7. The authors made TCR beta libraries by quantitative 5'-RACE with molecular barcodes. TCRdb analysed the 5' RACE reads with MiXCR anew, one entry per CDR3 protein. The sample carries just under 350,000 distinct CDR3 sequences, about 15% recorded once. The clonotype was recovered from a male donor with ankylosing spondylitis or in good health (not recorded which). What was sequenced was blood, either unsorted or a sorted T cell fraction (not recorded which). J is TRBJ2-5 and V is TRBV4-1, with TRBD2 matching over 7 bases. CDR3 in amino acids: CASSQARASGQETQYF. The DNA for the CDR3 is TGCGCCAGCAGCCAAGCCCGGGCTAGCGGACAAGAGACCCAGTACTTC.